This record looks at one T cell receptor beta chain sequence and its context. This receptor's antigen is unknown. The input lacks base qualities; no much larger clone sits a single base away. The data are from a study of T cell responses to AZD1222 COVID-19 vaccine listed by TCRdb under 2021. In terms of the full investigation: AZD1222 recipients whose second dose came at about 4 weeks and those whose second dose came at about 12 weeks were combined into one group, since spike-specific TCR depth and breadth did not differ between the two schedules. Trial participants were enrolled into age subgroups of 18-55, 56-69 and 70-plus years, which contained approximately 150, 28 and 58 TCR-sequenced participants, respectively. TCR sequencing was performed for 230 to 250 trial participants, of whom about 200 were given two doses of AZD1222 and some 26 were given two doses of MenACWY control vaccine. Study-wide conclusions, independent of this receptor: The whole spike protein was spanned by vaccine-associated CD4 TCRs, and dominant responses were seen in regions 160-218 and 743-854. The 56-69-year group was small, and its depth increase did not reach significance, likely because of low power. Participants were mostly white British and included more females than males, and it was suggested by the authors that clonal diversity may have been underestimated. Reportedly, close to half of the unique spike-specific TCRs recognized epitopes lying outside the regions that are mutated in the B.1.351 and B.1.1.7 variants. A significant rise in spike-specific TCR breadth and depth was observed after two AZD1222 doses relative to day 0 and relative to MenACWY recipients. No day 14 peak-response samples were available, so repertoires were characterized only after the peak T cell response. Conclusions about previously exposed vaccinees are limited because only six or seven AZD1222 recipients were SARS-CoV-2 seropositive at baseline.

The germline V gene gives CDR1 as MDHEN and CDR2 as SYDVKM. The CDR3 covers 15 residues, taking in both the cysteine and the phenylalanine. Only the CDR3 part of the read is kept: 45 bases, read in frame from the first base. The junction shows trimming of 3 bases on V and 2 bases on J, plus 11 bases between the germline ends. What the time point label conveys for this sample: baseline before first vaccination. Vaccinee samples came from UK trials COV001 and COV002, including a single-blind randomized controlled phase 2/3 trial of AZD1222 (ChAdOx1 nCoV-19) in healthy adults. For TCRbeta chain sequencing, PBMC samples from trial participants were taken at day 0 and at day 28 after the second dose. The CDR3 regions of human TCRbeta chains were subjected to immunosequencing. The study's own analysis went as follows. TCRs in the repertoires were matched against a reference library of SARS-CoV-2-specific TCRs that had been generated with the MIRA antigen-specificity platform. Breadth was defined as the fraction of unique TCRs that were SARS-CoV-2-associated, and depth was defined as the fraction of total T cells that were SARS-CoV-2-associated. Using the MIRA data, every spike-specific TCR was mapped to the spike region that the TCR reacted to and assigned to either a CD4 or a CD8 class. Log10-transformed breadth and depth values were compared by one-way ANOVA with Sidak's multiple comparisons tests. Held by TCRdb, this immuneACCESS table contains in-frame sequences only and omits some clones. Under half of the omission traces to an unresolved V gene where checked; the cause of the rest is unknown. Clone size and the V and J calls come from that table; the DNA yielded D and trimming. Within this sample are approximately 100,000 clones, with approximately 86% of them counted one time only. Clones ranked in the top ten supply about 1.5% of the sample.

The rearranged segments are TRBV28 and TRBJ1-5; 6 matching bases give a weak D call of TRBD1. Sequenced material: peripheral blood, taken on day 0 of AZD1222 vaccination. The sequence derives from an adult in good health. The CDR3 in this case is CASSFRGLGNQPQHF. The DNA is TGTGCCAGCAGTTTCCGGGGGCTCGGCAATCAGCCCCAGCATTTT.